The 20 T cell receptor beta chains below come from one sample, sequenced in a study of blood T cell repertoires in COVID-19. The table came from immunoSEQ multiplex PCR; TCRdb's copy has only in-frame clones and leaves some out. The profile shows 130,000 to 150,000 clones, 88% of them singletons. The specimen sequenced was peripheral blood. These receptors originate from a woman aged 45-59 years with acute or convalescent COVID-19.

The V call is TRBV3-1 (or the pseudogene TRBV3-2), the J call TRBJ2-3, with 11 bases lining up with TRBD2. The V gene end was trimmed by 0 bases and the J gene end by 4 bases; junction bases not matched to a gene: 6. Germline CDR1 is LGHDT and CDR2 is YNNKEL (reference sequence). The CDR3 has 17 residues. Here the CDR3 DNA reads TGTGCCAGCAGCCAAGATACTAGCGGGAGTTGGGCAGATACGCAGTATTTT. It translates to CASSQDTSGSWADTQYF.

V gene TRBV18 combines with J gene TRBJ1-1; 11 nucleotides agree with TRBD1. In germline, CDR1 is KGHSH, CDR2 LQKENI. The V segment lost 3 bases and the J segment 5 bases; nucleotides outside the gene matches: 2. CDR3 length equals 14 residues. The CDR3 sequence is CASSPGQGETEAFF. CDR3 in DNA: TGTGCCAGCTCACCGGGACAGGGGGAAACTGAAGCTTTCTTT.

The gene calls are TRBV7-9 and TRBJ2-7; maybe TRBD1 (6 bases). V shed 5 bases and J shed 3 bases, with 20 bases lying between them. Germline V gives CDR1 SEHNR, CDR2 FQNEAQ (reference sequence). This CDR3 has 16 amino acids. CDR3 in amino acids: CASSQSRGFDLYEQYF. The CDR3 DNA reads TGTGCCAGCAGCCAATCCAGGGGTTTCGACCTCTACGAGCAGTACTTC.

This chain joins TRBV19 and TRBJ2-7; 8 bases align to TRBD1. The V segment lost 1 base and the J segment 2 bases; nucleotides outside the gene matches: 7. Germline V gene lookup returns CDR1 LNHDA and CDR2 SQIVND (reference sequence). The CDR3 runs 16 residues. The CDR3, as DNA: TGTGCCAGTAGTATAGTTCAGGGGGCTCGGGCCTACGAGCAGTACTTC. Its protein is CASSIVQGARAYEQYF.

This chain links TRBV5-4 with TRBJ1-1; D not certain. Germline-derived CDR1 and CDR2 are SGHNT and YYREEE (reference sequence). This CDR3 contains 14 residues. The V gene lost 2 bases and the J gene lost 3 bases, with 11 bases spanning the gap. The CDR3 coding sequence is TGTGCCAGCAGCTTCATTAGCTCCTACACTGAAGCTTTCTTT. It translates to CASSFISSYTEAFF.

The chain uses TRBV5-4 and TRBJ2-1, with a possible D match to TRBD2 (6 bases). This CDR3 spans 13 amino acids. Trimming left V 4 bases short and J 4 bases short, with 9 bases between. CDR1 is SGHNT and CDR2 is YYREEE in the germline V gene (reference sequence). CDR3 sequence (DNA): TGTGCCAGCAGCCACGGGAGATACAATGAGCAGTTCTTC. It encodes CASSHGRYNEQFF.

This clone was seen only a few times. V is TRBV4-1 and J is TRBJ2-3; 7 bases are a match to TRBD1. V shed 0 bases, J shed 5 bases, and the junction held 5 bases outside the gene matches. The CDR3 extends over 15 amino acids. In germline, CDR1 is MGHRA, CDR2 YSYEKL. This CDR3 is CASSQDRDREDTQYF. In nucleotides, the CDR3 is TGCGCCAGCAGCCAAGATCGCGACAGGGAAGATACGCAGTATTTT.

Note on this clone: A junction boundary mismatches the germline segment, possibly from a read error. In nucleotides, the CDR3 is TGTGCCAGTAGTATCTCCGACGGGCAGGAGACTAGCTTC. Encoded protein: CASSISDGQETSF. V gene TRBV19 combines with J gene TRBJ1-2; D remains unclear. The CDR3 sequence is 13 residues long. Germline CDR1 is LNHDA and CDR2 is SQIVND (reference sequence). The full variable domain, rest sourced from reference TRBV19 and TRBJ1-2, is DGGITQSPKYLFRKEGQNVTLSCEQNLNHDAMYWYRQDPGQGLRLIYYSQIVNDFQKGDIAEGYSVSREKKESFPLTVTSAQKNPTAFYLCASSISDGQETSFGSGTRLTVV.

The chain uses TRBV28 and TRBJ1-2; TRBD1 is a possible D gene (6 bases). The CDR3 loop spans 15 amino acids. The ends were cut back, 5 bases at V and 7 bases at J, with 20 bases in the middle. CDR1 is MDHEN, CDR2 SYDVKM, per germline. The CDR3 region has the DNA TGTGCCAGCAGTCCGGGGGGCTACCAAAAGAGTGGCTACACCTTC. Translated, it gives CASSPGGYQKSGYTF.

CDR3 coding DNA: TGTGCCAGCAGCCCCGGCAGGGATTATGGCTACACCTTC. This codes for CASSPGRDYGYTF. This rearrangement joins TRBV11-2 to TRBJ1-2; possibly TRBD1 for D (5 bases). This CDR3 is 13 amino acids long. The V end was cut by 5 bases, the J end by 5 bases, with 12 bases between. Looked up from germline, CDR1 is SGHAT and CDR2 is FQNNGV.

This clone was detected only a few times. The chain has TRBV30 and TRBJ1-1; tentative D call: TRBD1 (5 bases). The germline V gene encodes CDR1 GTSNPN and CDR2 SVGIG (reference sequence). V lost 0 bases, J lost 10 bases, and 12 bases lay in between. This CDR3 has 12 amino acids. The CDR3 is CAWSVRSRGAFF. CDR3 nucleotides: TGTGCCTGGAGTGTAAGGAGTAGGGGAGCTTTCTTT.

The rearrangement links TRBV7-3 to TRBJ2-7; a possible D gene is TRBD1 (5 bases). Germline-derived CDR1 and CDR2 are SGHTA and FQGTGA. This CDR3 is built from 12 residues. Trimming stripped 5 bases from V and 6 bases from J, with 11 bases between. CDR3 DNA: TGTGCCAGCAGCGCGCAGGGAACCGAGCAGTACTTC. This gives the protein CASSAQGTEQYF.

The J gene is TRBJ2-1, the V gene TRBV11-1, with 10 bases aligning to TRBD2. V gave up 5 bases and J gave up 5 bases; unmatched junction bases: 9. The germline CDR1 and CDR2 sequences are SGHAT and FQDESV (reference sequence). The CDR3 sequence is 16 residues long. The CDR3 bases are TGTGCCAGCAGCGTACGAAGCGGGAGGGCTAACAATGAGCAGTTCTTC. Translated: CASSVRSGRANNEQFF. Variable domain in full (rest from reference TRBV11-1 and TRBJ2-1): EAEVAQSPRYKITEKSQAVAFWCDPISGHATLYWYRQILGQGPELLVQFQDESVVDDSQLPKDRFSAERLKGVDSTLKIQPAELGDSAMYLCASSVRSGRANNEQFFGPGTRLTVL.

The CDR3 loop reads CASSFSGGNTEAFF. CDR3 nucleotides: TGTGCCAGCAGCTTTTCCGGGGGTAACACTGAAGCTTTCTTT. The chain links TRBV5-6 to TRBJ1-1; a possible D gene is TRBD1 (5 bases). The CDR3 loop spans 14 amino acids. The V gene's germline CDR1 is SGHDT and CDR2 YYEEEE. Trimming removed 2 bases from V and 2 bases from J, with 10 bases in between.

This chain joins TRBV12-3 or TRBV12-4 and TRBJ1-2; no clear D. Trimming removed 5 bases from V and 8 bases from J, with 12 bases in between. The CDR3 extends over 12 amino acids. This CDR3 reads CASSLYSIGYTF. CDR3 bases: TGTGCCAGCAGTCTCTACAGTATAGGCTACACCTTC.

This sequence joins TRBV7-2 and TRBJ1-4; possible D gene TRBD1, 5 bases. Germline V CDR1 and CDR2: SGHTA, FQGNSA. V was clipped by 0 bases and J by 8 bases, with 13 bases between them. The CDR3 spans 15 residues. CDR3 bases: TGTGCCAGCAGCTTAGCTCAGGGAGGTCGGGAAAAACTGTTTTTT. It yields the protein CASSLAQGGREKLFF.

The chain carries TRBV3-1 (or the pseudogene TRBV3-2) and TRBJ1-1, with TRBD1 matching over 10 bases. Germline-derived CDR1 and CDR2 are LGHDT and YNNKEL (reference sequence). J gave up 6 bases and V 5 bases, and 6 bases lay outside the gene matches. The CDR3 length is 14 residues. The CDR3 spells CASSIGQGEPEAFF. DNA for the CDR3: TGTGCCAGCAGCATTGGACAGGGGGAACCTGAAGCTTTCTTT.

Here the CDR3 reads CASSARDRLSYGYTF. The CDR3 bases are TGTGCCAGCAGTGCAAGGGACAGGCTAAGCTATGGCTACACCTTC. This chain connects TRBV6-4 to TRBJ1-2; 8 bases line up with TRBD1. The ends lost 4 bases at V and 4 bases at J; junction bases unmatched: 8. Germline assignment: CDR1 MRHNA and CDR2 SNTAGT. The CDR3 runs 15 residues.

This chain connects TRBV5-1 to TRBJ2-7; 7 bases match TRBD1. The CDR3 is 16 residues long. With 0 bases clipped from V and 2 bases from J, the junction kept 8 bases outside the gene matches. In germline, CDR1 is SGHRS, CDR2 YFSETQ. CDR3 loop: CASSLETGDTPYEQYF. As DNA, the CDR3 is TGCGCCAGCAGCTTGGAAACAGGGGATACTCCCTACGAGCAGTACTTC.

The chain combines TRBV3-1 (or the pseudogene TRBV3-2) with TRBJ2-3, with D hard to call. This CDR3 is built from 14 residues. Looked up from germline, CDR1 is LGHDT and CDR2 is YNNKEL (reference sequence). The V gene lost 0 bases and the J gene lost 4 bases, with 8 bases spanning the gap. DNA of the CDR3: TGTGCCAGCAGCCAAGATTACTCGCCAGATACGCAGTATTTT. Translating gives CASSQDYSPDTQYF.